This T cell receptor (beta chain) was sequenced in a study of identifying expanded T cells in peripheral blood. Whole-study results and caveats: About 1.2 clones differed between technical replicates, versus around 15 and 19 over time. Approximately 2-week clone count variance significantly increased as total template count grew.

The V gene lost 3 bases and the J gene lost 7 bases, with 12 bases spanning the gap. This CDR3 contains 13 residues. Germline-derived CDR1 and CDR2 are MNHEY and SMNVEV (reference sequence). Libraries were prepared by immunoSEQ multiplex PCR; TCRdb keeps only in-frame clonotypes and omits some of them. The sample lists about 90,000 clones; 70% to 90% were seen once. Collection occurred without any documented infections or immune events in donors. As concerns this clone: Its target is unknown.

The chain employs TRBV27 and TRBJ2-5, with D tentatively TRBD2 (5 bases). The origin of this receptor is a person aged 18 to 75 in good health. The sequencing sample was made of blood. The CDR3 DNA reads as TGTGCCAGCAGTTTCACCCCCCGGGGGACCCAGTACTTC. It encodes CASSFTPRGTQYF.